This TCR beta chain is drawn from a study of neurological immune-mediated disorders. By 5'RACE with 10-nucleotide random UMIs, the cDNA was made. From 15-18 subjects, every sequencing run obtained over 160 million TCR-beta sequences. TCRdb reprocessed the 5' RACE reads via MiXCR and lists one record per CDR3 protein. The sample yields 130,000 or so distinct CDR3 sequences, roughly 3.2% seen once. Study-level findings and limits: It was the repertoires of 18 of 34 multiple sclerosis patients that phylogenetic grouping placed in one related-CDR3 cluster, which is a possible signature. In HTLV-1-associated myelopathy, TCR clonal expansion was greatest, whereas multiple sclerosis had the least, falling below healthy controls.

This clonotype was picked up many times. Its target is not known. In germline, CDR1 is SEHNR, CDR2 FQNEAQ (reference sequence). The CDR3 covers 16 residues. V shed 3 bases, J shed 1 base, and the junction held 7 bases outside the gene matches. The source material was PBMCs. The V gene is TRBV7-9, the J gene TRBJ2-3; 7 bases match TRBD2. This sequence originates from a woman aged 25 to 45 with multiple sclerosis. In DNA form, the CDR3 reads TGTGCCAGCAGCTTCGATACTAGCGTGGGCACAGATACGCAGTATTTT. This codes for CASSFDTSVGTDTQYF.